The rows below give T cell receptor beta chains drawn from one sample of a study of CD8 T cells in Susac syndrome. TCRdb re-analysed the immunoSEQ multiplex PCR reads in MiXCR, keeping a single row per CDR3 protein. The sample holds approximately 220,000 distinct CDR3 sequences; roughly nine tenths are singletons and the top ten take around 0.13%. Sequenced sample: CD8+ T cells from PBMCs. These receptor sequences come from a human donor with multiple sclerosis. CDR3s include the opening cysteine and the closing phenylalanine or tryptophan. The order of the fields is CDR3 protein, V gene, clone size. The size of a clone is reported for some rows only, either as once, few or many, or as a class for expanded clones.

CSVGDGNYEQYF	TRBV29-1	-
CAGSGGQPYEQYF	TRBV2	-
CASSLGRGLNQPQHF	TRBV5-6	-
CASSDPADYNEQFF	TRBV2	-
CASSYGQVGEQYF	TRBV28	once
CASSLRGQTPLHF	TRBV13	-
CASSLGTGSYGYTF	TRBV5-6	-
CASADRSNTEAFF	TRBV5-1	-
CSVSLAGGRRYNEQFF	TRBV20-1	once
CASSKPSGIYTQYF	TRBV5-1	-
CASSLPEQYNSPLHF	TRBV5-8	-
CASSNRGNYGYTF	TRBV3-1	-
CASSESGLASDEQFF	TRBV9	-
CASSALDNEQFF	TRBV9	once
CASSLGQGFYEQYF	TRBV5-6	-
CSVDGSSYNEQFF	TRBV29-1	-
CASSYSVQGNQPQHF	TRBV6-2/TRBV6-3	-
CASIFRGPAKTQYF	TRBV28	-
CASSAGLYGYTF	TRBV25-1	few
CASSIRKRVSTDTQYF	TRBV19	-
CASASSGSGRATDTQYF	TRBV5-6	-
CASSEYGLSYNEQFF	TRBV25-1	once
CASSVVAGEGNEKLFF	TRBV13	-
CASSIAGTGYEQYF	TRBV19	-
CASSEGDSYEQYF	TRBV7-2	-
CASSEGSGRRIYGYTF	TRBV5-4	-
CAWERGQNSPLHF	TRBV30	-
CSALTGYSYEQYF	TRBV29-1	-
CASSSPLGEGSWFF	TRBV5-4	-
CSVERHPEGQARGNEQFF	TRBV29-1	-
CAWDRENYGYTF	TRBV30	-
CASSLFGGELFF	TRBV11-2	-
CASSRTTAVIAYEQYF	TRBV4-1	-
CASSLSWEQDTQYF	TRBV12-3/TRBV12-4	-
CSARDAGGSYNEQFF	TRBV20-1	-
CASSLDQAPSYEQYF	TRBV11-3	-
CASGRFSMNTEAFF	TRBV6-1	-
CASSHRQAHTQYF	TRBV7-9	-
CASSDLRDTTNYGYTF	TRBV25-1	-
CASSLIAGDQTQYF	TRBV11-2	once
CASSSSGTGYLTQYF	TRBV27	-
CSAPQPGGARVADTQYF	TRBV20-1	-
CASSFADEKLFF	TRBV7-9	-
CATSDGVLREQFF	TRBV24-1	few
CSASARGVADTQYF	TRBV20-1	-
CASSGQGGRTEAFF	TRBV27	-
CASSLLTRTEAFF	TRBV14	-
CASSLNAGSTDTQYF	TRBV13	-
CSATEGTGGYAEAFF	TRBV20-1	-
CASSRSSGGLRGHEQFF	TRBV19	-
CSALPMGDTQYF	TRBV20-1	-
CASSAPGHGLTGELFF	TRBV2	-
CASSLNQWNTEAFF	TRBV7-3	-
CASSFGSHVEQYF	TRBV12-3/TRBV12-4	once